The clone carrying this T cell receptor (beta chain) was seen only once. The sample originates from a study of technical replicates of blood from several donors. Only in-frame clones appear in the TCRdb table, and some are missing; sequencing was by immunoSEQ multiplex PCR. The repertoire has some 91,000 clones, roughly 95% of them found once; the top ten carry about 0.21%. The sequence came from a human donor in good health. Sequenced sample: T cells isolated from PBMCs.

DNA for the CDR3: TGTGCCAGTAGAGGACAGGGGGCTGGGGGAAACACCATATATTTT. Translation: CASRGQGAGGNTIYF. V gene TRBV9 combines with J gene TRBJ1-3, with 11 bases that match TRBD1. The junction had 8 bases not matched to a gene; V was cut back by 8 bases and J by 4 bases. From germline, CDR1 is SGDLS and CDR2 YYNGEE. The CDR3 runs 15 residues.